The 2 T cell receptor beta chains given below trace back to one sample, sequenced in a study of identical twins. TCRdb analysed the 5' RACE reads with MiXCR anew, one entry per CDR3 protein. The sample consists of about 330,000 distinct CDR3 sequences, 9% to 15% of them appearing once. These data also formed part of another study, on yellow fever vaccine responses in identical twins.

The sequencing sample was made of CD8+ T cells sorted from blood. Receptors originate from a woman younger than 35 in good health.

This clonotype was counted ten times or more. The V gene is TRBV12-3 or TRBV12-4, the J gene TRBJ2-1; D is possibly TRBD2 (5 bases). The V end lost 5 bases, the J end lost 0 bases, and 8 bases lay between the germline ends. This CDR3 is 14 amino acids long. The CDR3 region is CASSRTDSYNEQFF. In nucleotides, the CDR3 is TGTGCCAGCAGTCGGACTGACTCCTACAATGAGCAGTTCTTC.

The sample holds many counts of this clonotype. This chain connects TRBV20-1 to TRBJ1-1; 8 bases agree with TRBD1. The CDR3 runs to 17 residues. In germline, CDR1 is DFQATT, CDR2 SNEGSKA (reference sequence). The trim removed 5 bases at V and 1 base at J, leaving 15 bases unmatched. The CDR3 nucleotides read TGCAGTGCTGAGGATTTGCAGGGGGCCTTTCGGAACACTGAAGCTTTCTTT. This translates into CSAEDLQGAFRNTEAFF.